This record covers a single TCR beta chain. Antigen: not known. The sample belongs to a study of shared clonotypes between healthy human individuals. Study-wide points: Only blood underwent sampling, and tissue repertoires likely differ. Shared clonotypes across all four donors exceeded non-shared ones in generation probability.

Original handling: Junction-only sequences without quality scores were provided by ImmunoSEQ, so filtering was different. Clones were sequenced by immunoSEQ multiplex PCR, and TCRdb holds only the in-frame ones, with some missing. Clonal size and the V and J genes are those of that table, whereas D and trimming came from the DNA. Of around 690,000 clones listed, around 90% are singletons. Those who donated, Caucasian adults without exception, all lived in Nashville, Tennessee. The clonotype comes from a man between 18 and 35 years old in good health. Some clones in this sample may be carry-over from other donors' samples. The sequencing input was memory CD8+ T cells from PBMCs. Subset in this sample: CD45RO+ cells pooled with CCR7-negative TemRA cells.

The CDR3 coding sequence is TGTGCCAGCAGCAGCGGGTTTACCTACGAGCAGTACTTC. Translating gives CASSSGFTYEQYF. The chain joins TRBV5-6 to TRBJ2-7; a possible D gene is TRBD2 (6 bases). CDR1 and CDR2 from the germline V gene are SGHDT and YYEEEE. The CDR3 extends over 13 amino acids. Between the trimmed V and J ends, which lost 4 bases and 2 bases, there was a span of 10 bases. The variable domain in full, completed from reference TRBV5-6 and TRBJ2-7, reads DAGVTQSPTHLIKTRGQQVTLRCSPKSGHDTVSWYQQALGQGPQFIFQYYEEEERQRGNFPDRFSGHQFPNYSSELNVNALLLGDSALYLCASSSGFTYEQYFGPGTRLTVT.